The rows below give T cell receptor beta chains drawn from one sample of a study of CD8 T cells in ankylosing spondylitis. TCRdb passed the 5' RACE reads through MiXCR, listing each CDR3 protein once. The table lists under 250,000 distinct CDR3 sequences, 9.5% to 12% of them singletons. Sample: blood, either unsorted or a sorted T cell fraction (not recorded which). Every receptor here comes from a male donor with ankylosing spondylitis or in good health (not recorded which). Each CDR3 is given with its conserved first and last residue. D genes are given only for firm matches. Size is omitted from some rows. Given values are once, few, many or a class for expanded clones.

J | size | D | V | DNA | CDR3
TRBJ2-7 | many | TRBD2 | TRBV27 | TGTGCCAGCAGTTCATCAGGGACTAGCGGAATATACTACGAGCAGTACTTC | CASSSSGTSGIYYEQYF
TRBJ1-1 | many | NA | TRBV5-1 | TGCGCCAGCAGCTTGGGGGACGGTGGGGCTTTCTTT | CASSLGDGGAFF
TRBJ1-4 | many | NA | TRBV6-1 | TGTGCCAGCAGCGCCAATGGGGCGCGGTTTGAAAAACTGTTTTTT | CASSANGARFEKLFF
TRBJ1-1 | NA | TRBD1 | TRBV5-1 | TGCGCCAAGAAGACAGGGGCCACTGAAGCTTTCTTT | CAKKTGATEAFF
TRBJ2-3 | many | TRBD1 | TRBV29-1 | TGCAGCGGCCGGACAGGGATCACAGATACGCAGTATTTT | CSGRTGITDTQYF
TRBJ2-3 | many | NA | TRBV20-1 | TGCAGTGCTAGAACGGCTGGGGCCTCCTCCACGGGATACGAGTGGAAAACAGATACGCAGTATTTT | CSARTAGASSTGYEWKTDTQYF
TRBJ1-2 | few | TRBD1 | TRBV2 | TGTGCCAGCAGTGAACGGGACAGTGGCTATGGCTACACCTTC | CASSERDSGYGYTF
TRBJ1-2 | few | NA | TRBV2 | TGTGCCAGCAATTTACAGCAGCAGGGCTACACCTTC | CASNLQQQGYTF
TRBJ2-3 | NA | TRBD1 | TRBV7-9 | TGTGCCAGCAGCCCCTCTGGGACAGGGTGGTTCACAGATACGCAGTATTTT | CASSPSGTGWFTDTQYF
TRBJ2-1 | many | NA | TRBV20-1 | TGCAGTGCTAGCAGGAGGGCCAGGTGTGATGAGCAGTTCTTC | CSASRRARCDEQFF
TRBJ1-1 | NA | TRBD1 | TRBV2 | TGTGCCAGTCGGGACAGCTTGAACACTGAAGCTTTCTTT | CASRDSLNTEAFF
TRBJ2-2 | many | TRBD1 | TRBV10-3 | TGTGCCATCAGTGGGACCGGGACAGTCGACGGACGGGGCACCGGGGAGCTGTTTTTT | CAISGTGTVDGRGTGELFF
TRBJ1-2 | many | TRBD1 | TRBV25-1 | TGTGCCAGCAGTCCACAGGGGGTACGCTACACCTTC | CASSPQGVRYTF
TRBJ2-2 | many | NA | TRBV7-9 | TGTGCCAGCAGTCTTCAGGGTGGACGGCCGGACACCGGGGAGCTGTTTTTT | CASSLQGGRPDTGELFF
TRBJ2-7 | many | NA | TRBV27 | TGTGCCAGCAGTTCGGGCAGGTCACCATACGAGCAGTACTTC | CASSSGRSPYEQYF
TRBJ2-5 | many | NA | TRBV5-5 | TGTGCCAGCAGCTTGCTAAGACTACTAATCCTCATCTTCCAAGAGACCCAGTACTTC | CASSLLRLLILIFQETQYF
TRBJ1-4 | few | NA | TRBV6-1 | TGTGCCAGCAGTGAAGACACCTTAAATGAAAAACTGTTTTTT | CASSEDTLNEKLFF
TRBJ2-1 | many | NA | TRBV5-5 | TGTGCCAGCAGCCAGGAGGGGGGGGCCTCCTACAATGAGCAGTTCTTC | CASSQEGGASYNEQFF
TRBJ2-5 | many | TRBD1 | TRBV7-6 | TGTGCCAGCAGCTTAGACAGGGGACAAGAGACCCAGTACTTC | CASSLDRGQETQYF
TRBJ2-7 | few | NA | TRBV27 | TGTGCCAGCAGTTCGTTTCCCCCAAACTACGAGCAGTACTTC | CASSSFPPNYEQYF
TRBJ2-1 | many | TRBD2 | TRBV6-5 | TGTGCCAGCAGTTACTCGCCTAGCGGGGACAATGAGCAGTTCTTC | CASSYSPSGDNEQFF
TRBJ2-1 | many | TRBD1 | TRBV5-1 | TGCGCCAGCAGACCTGTGGGACAGCCTGCGAATGAGCAGTTCTTC | CASRPVGQPANEQFF
TRBJ2-7 | many | NA | TRBV5-4 | TGTGCCAGCAGCTTACTAGGTGGCGAGCAGTACTTC | CASSLLGGEQYF
TRBJ2-1 | NA | NA | TRBV7-3 | TGTGCCAGCAGCTTAACGCGGGCCAGCTCCTACAATGAGCAGTTCTTC | CASSLTRASSYNEQFF
TRBJ2-1 | many | NA | TRBV21-1 | TGTGCCAGCAGCTGCCCACTATCTTCTTCCGGGTCCCGGGATGAGCAGTTCTTC | CASSCPLSSSGSRDEQFF
TRBJ2-3 | many | NA | TRBV6-2/TRBV6-3 | TGTGCCAGCCGGGACCCCCAAGCCCTCGCGCAGTATTTT | CASRDPQALAQYF
TRBJ2-1 | many | NA | TRBV5-5 | TGTGCCAGCAGCTTGGGTGATGGGGCAAATGAGCAGTTCTTC | CASSLGDGANEQFF
TRBJ2-7 | many | NA | TRBV10-3 | TGTGCCATCAGTGAGATGGGTCAGGGAGGCTACGAGCAGTACTTC | CAISEMGQGGYEQYF
TRBJ1-2 | few | NA | TRBV4-2 | TGTGCCAGCAGCCAAGATTCAGGGGCAGGGGGCTACACCTTC | CASSQDSGAGGYTF
TRBJ2-5 | few | TRBD1 | TRBV4-1 | TGCGCCAGCAGCCACGCGGACAGGGGAAAGACCCAGTACTTC | CASSHADRGKTQYF
TRBJ2-1 | NA | NA | TRBV10-2 | TGCGCCAGCAGTTCCAACTGGGGCAATGAGCAGTTCTTC | CASSSNWGNEQFF
TRBJ1-2 | few | NA | TRBV6-1 | TGTGCCAGCAGTGAATCGGTCGCATTGATCTTCGGAAACTATGGCTACACCTTC | CASSESVALIFGNYGYTF
TRBJ2-1 | many | NA | TRBV6-1 | TGTGCCAGCAGTCGCGGCCGATCACCTTACAATGAGCAGTTCTTC | CASSRGRSPYNEQFF
TRBJ2-3 | many | NA | TRBV12-3/TRBV12-4 | TGTGCCAGCAGTTTGACTAGGGGCACAGATACGCAGTATTTT | CASSLTRGTDTQYF
TRBJ2-7 | many | NA | TRBV12-3/TRBV12-4 | TGTGCCAGCAGTTTTCAGGGACATCTGTCCGAGCAGTACTTC | CASSFQGHLSEQYF
TRBJ1-1 | NA | NA | TRBV7-9 | TGTGCCAGCAGCTTAGCTTCCGGGACTGAAGCTTTCTTT | CASSLASGTEAFF
TRBJ2-7 | many | NA | TRBV5-1 | TGCGCCAGCAGCTTGGGTCCTCGGGATCGAAGCTCCTACGAGCAGTACTTC | CASSLGPRDRSSYEQYF
TRBJ2-5 | many | NA | TRBV5-1 | TGCGCCAGCAGCTTGGCCTCGTCAGTTCAAGAGACCCAGTACTTC | CASSLASSVQETQYF
TRBJ1-1 | many | NA | TRBV7-2 | TGTGCCAGCAGCTTTGGGGCTGACACTGAAGCTTTCTTT | CASSFGADTEAFF
TRBJ2-7 | few | NA | TRBV28 | TGTGCCAGCAGCCCACAGGGCCACGAGCAGTACTTC | CASSPQGHEQYF
TRBJ2-1 | many | NA | TRBV5-1 | TGCGCCAGCAGCTTGACTAAATGGAACCATGAGCAGTTCTTC | CASSLTKWNHEQFF
TRBJ2-6 | many | NA | TRBV5-1 | TGCGCCAGCAGCTTGGGGGGCTCTGGGGCCAACGTCCTGACTTTC | CASSLGGSGANVLTF
TRBJ2-3 | many | NA | TRBV5-1 | TGCGCCAGCAGCTTGGCACCCAGCAGATTCACAGATACGCAGTATTTT | CASSLAPSRFTDTQYF
TRBJ1-4 | many | NA | TRBV15 | TGTGCCACCAGCTCTCGGACAAGCAAAAATGAAAAACTGTTTTTT | CATSSRTSKNEKLFF
TRBJ1-2 | many | NA | TRBV14 | TGTGCCAGCAGCCAGGCCCCTAGGCGATATGGCTACACCTTC | CASSQAPRRYGYTF
TRBJ2-7 | many | NA | TRBV10-3 | TGTGCCATCAGTGAGGCTGGGGACGGTGCCTACGAGCAGTACTTC | CAISEAGDGAYEQYF
TRBJ1-2 | many | NA | TRBV28 | TGTGCCAGCAGTTTACAGGTTTTTACCGATGGCTACACCTTC | CASSLQVFTDGYTF
TRBJ2-1 | NA | NA | TRBV12-3/TRBV12-4 | TGTGCCAGCAGTCCCGGGGGGCCCGGCGCCTACAATGAGCAGTTCTTC | CASSPGGPGAYNEQFF